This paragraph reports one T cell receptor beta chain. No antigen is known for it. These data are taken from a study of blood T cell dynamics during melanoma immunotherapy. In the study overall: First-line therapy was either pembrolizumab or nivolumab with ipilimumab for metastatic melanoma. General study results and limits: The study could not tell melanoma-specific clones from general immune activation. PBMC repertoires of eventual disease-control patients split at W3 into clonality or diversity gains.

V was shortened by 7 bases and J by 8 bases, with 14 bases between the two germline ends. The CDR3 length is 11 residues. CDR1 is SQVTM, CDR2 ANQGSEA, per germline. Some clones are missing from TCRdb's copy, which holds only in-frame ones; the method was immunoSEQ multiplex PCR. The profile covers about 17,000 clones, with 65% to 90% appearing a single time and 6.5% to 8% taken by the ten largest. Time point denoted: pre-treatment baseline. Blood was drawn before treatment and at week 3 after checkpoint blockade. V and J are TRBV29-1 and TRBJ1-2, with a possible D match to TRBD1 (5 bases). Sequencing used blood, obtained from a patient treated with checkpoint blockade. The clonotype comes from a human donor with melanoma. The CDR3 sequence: CSATGRGGYTF. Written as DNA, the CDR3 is TGCAGCGCAACAGGACGAGGCGGCTACACCTTC. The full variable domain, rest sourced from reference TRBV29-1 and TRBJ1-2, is SAVISQKPSRDICQRGTSLTIQCQVDSQVTMMFWYRQQPGQSLTLIATANQGSEATYESGFVIDKFPISRPNLTFSTLTVSNMSPEDSSIYLCSATGRGGYTFGSGTRLTVV.